This T cell receptor (beta chain) was observed in a study of early T cells in non-severe SARS-CoV-2 infection. The overall study: From unsorted whole blood, bulk RNA was sequenced, and the chains remained unpaired.

General observations from the study: Matches to VDJdb favored anti-spike CD8 responses and missed private and CD4 specificities.

Each single cDNA molecule received a unique molecular identifier. TCRdb used MiXCR to reprocess the 5' RACE reads, holding one entry per CDR3 protein. Among some 48,000 distinct CDR3 sequences, about 4.1% were seen once, and the ten largest hold 6%. This clonotype was detected many times. The antigen remains unidentified. With 4 bases clipped from V and 4 bases from J, the junction kept 4 bases outside the gene matches. The CDR3 runs to 14 residues. The gene calls are TRBV12-3 or TRBV12-4 and TRBJ2-7, with 10 bases lining up with TRBD1. Sequenced: whole blood. This receptor was identified in an adult who was a healthcare worker with PCR-confirmed SARS-CoV-2 infection or an uninfected control (not recorded which). CDR3 sequence reads: CASSSGQGIYEQYF. As DNA, the CDR3 is TGTGCCAGCAGTTCGGGACAGGGGATATACGAGCAGTACTTC.